The clone carrying this T cell receptor beta chain was counted only a few times. Its specificity is unknown. These data originate in a study of CD8+CD57+ T cells in acquired aplastic anemia. Looking at the study overall: Sorted CD4+ and CD8+ cells gave a mean 3.2 ug DNA, range roughly 0.2 to 27.4 ug.

TCR beta VDJ combinations and CDR3 sequences were profiled from genomic DNA. TCRdb passed the reads through MiXCR, listing each CDR3 protein once. The data contain over 35,000 distinct CDR3 sequences, roughly two thirds of them singletons. General study findings and limits: Patients and healthy controls showed no significant CD8+ Simpson's diversity difference.

Sequencing was done on a sample of sorted CD4+, CD8+, or CD8+CD57+ T cells (not recorded which) from PBMCs. This clonotype was sampled from a human donor in good health, serving as a control.

CDR3: CASRTDRASFYEQYF. The CDR3 nucleotides are TGCGCCAGCAGGACCGACAGGGCCTCGTTCTACGAGCAGTACTTC. The rearrangement links TRBV10-2 to TRBJ2-7; 7 nucleotides line up with TRBD1. The CDR3 spans 15 residues. V lost 6 bases, J lost 3 bases, and 11 bases stayed unmatched. Germline V gene sequence: CDR1 WSHSY, CDR2 SAAADI.